This TCR beta chain was profiled in a study of shared clonotypes between healthy human individuals (dated by TCRdb to about 2020). At the level of the whole study: Three men and a couple of women, aged 18 to 49 years, made up the cohort. Blood TCR repertoires of roughly five healthy adults were deeply sequenced to estimate repertoire size and the extent of clonotype sharing between individuals. Each donor's leukapheresis produced roughly between roughly 0.85 and 10 billion PBMCs. Libraries were prepared and TCR repertoires were sequenced by different laboratories using diverse techniques, in order to increase sequencing depth and limit assay-specific biases. For each donor, CD4 naive and CD4 memory were each run on three plates, CD8 naive on two plates, and CD8 memory on one plate.

V is reduced by 3 bases and J by 5 bases, leaving a spacing of 8 bases between them. CDR3 length: 13 amino acids, cysteine to phenylalanine. Only CDR3 DNA remains: 39 bases, in frame from the first base. From a lookup of the germline V gene (reference sequence), CDR1 and CDR2 are MNHEY and SMNVEV. Turning to this clone: What antigen it recognizes has not been identified. Per-base qualities were not stored, and no clone one base away is much larger. Other DNA sequences in the same sample also yield this CDR3.

What the authors observed across the whole study: Naive subsets generally had larger estimated clonotype richness than memory subsets did. Pairwise subsampling indicated that sequencing depth was expected to affect the degree of clonotype sharing among donors. Incomplete sequencing was indicated by rarefaction of sorted-subset datasets, despite the large sequencing depth. Higher generation probabilities were observed for clonotypes shared by all four sorted-subset donors than for non-shared clonotypes. Only blood was sampled, and tissue TCR repertoires likely differ from those in blood. Because the study included only a small number of donors, the genetic and exposure-history diversity represented was limited. When a handful of donors were compared, the shared fraction of clonotypes was about 5% for naive CD4, over 3% for naive CD8, 2.3% for memory CD4, and around 0.37% for memory CD8.

For the CD8 naive samples, CD45RO-negative cells were positively selected for CCR7, yielding a CD45RA+CCR7+ population from which TemRA cells were excluded. The donors were healthy, HIV-negative adults who had no recently reported acute infections or vaccinations. Only Caucasian adults living in Nashville, Tennessee, USA were represented among the donors. After blood collection by leukapheresis, PBMCs were isolated using Ficoll-Histopaque density gradient centrifugation and then cryopreserved in the vapor phase of liquid nitrogen. Analytical flow cytometry was used to check the purity and quantity of every magnetically sorted T cell population. From each sorted fraction, genomic DNA was isolated and quantified by UV absorbance on a Nanodrop 2000c. Using the deep immunoSEQ assay, multiplex PCR amplified TCR CDR3 regions from genomic DNA. Genomic DNA extracted from each cell subset was distributed evenly over all wells of several immunoSEQ 96-well plates, and each plate served as one replicate. Each replicate PCR for sorted subsets received about 180 ng genomic DNA, equal to roughly 33,000 T cell genomes. Purified libraries were measured with a Qubit 3.0 fluorometer, size-checked on a Bioanalyzer 2100, and measured again with the KAPA Library Quantification kit. A separate single-read 150-cycle Illumina NextSeq 550 flow cell was used to sequence each immunoSEQ 96-well plate. Regarding the original processing steps: Because only junctional sequences without quality scores were contained in the immunoSEQ output, filtering matching that applied to full-length reads could not be performed. To assign V/J genes and CDR3, sequences were annotated using PyIR, a Python wrapper for IgBLAST v1.9, with IMGT germline references. Any read was removed if the V/J assignment was weak (E-value above 1e-6), the CDR3 was missing, or the read contained stop codons, out-of-frame junctions, or ambiguous translated residues. V3J clonotypes were defined as sequences sharing the same inferred V gene, J gene, and CDR3 amino acid sequence. Percentage overlap between repertoires was computed as shared unique clonotypes divided by the size of the smaller repertoire. Repertoire richness was assessed with RTK rarefaction, the Chao1 estimator, and Recon v2.1 estimates of unobserved clonotypes. OLGA was used to compute generation probabilities for all TCRbeta clonotypes that the gDNA method yielded from several donors. TCRdb carries this immuneACCESS record with in-frame sequences only. Its versions omit some clonotypes, under half of them owing to an unresolved V gene in the studies checked, with the rest unexplained. V and J calls plus clone size are reproduced from that table; the DNA served to infer D and trimming. The sample table shows millions of clones, and about 95% are seen once. Of the sample, 0.85% to 1.2% falls within the top ten clones.

Sequenced input: naive CD8+ T cells sorted from blood. Reading the label with the study, this specimen's cell subset or site is: CD45RA+CCR7+. The source is a man younger than 35 in good health. The rearrangement joined TRBV27 to TRBJ2-1; TRBD2 is perhaps the D gene, given 5 matching bases. The CDR3 reads CASSLRVHNEQFF. The DNA reads TGTGCCAGCAGTTTGCGGGTCCACAATGAGCAGTTCTTC.